This is a list of T cell receptor beta chains from one sample in a study of response to subunit inactivated influenza vaccine. Using its own MiXCR run on the RT-PCR reads, TCRdb lists one record per CDR3 protein. The sample carries approximately 530,000 distinct CDR3 sequences, 6.5% to 8% recorded once. This specimen was PBMCs from blood, taken 23 to 25 months after vaccination. These TCRs come from a man between 50 and 75 years old who received an inactivated influenza vaccine. The CDR3 runs from the conserved cysteine through the conserved F or W. D genes are given only for firm matches. Clone size is not always given. Where it is, it says once, few, many or a class for expanded clones.

d_call,v_call,clone_size,j_call,cdr3_aa,cdr3_nt
TRBD2,TRBV20-1,-,TRBJ2-7,CSARDPSGGTRWEQYF,TGCAGTGCTAGAGACCCTAGCGGGGGGACCAGATGGGAGCAGTACTTC
-,TRBV29-1,few,TRBJ1-1,CSVQDTEAFF,TGCAGCGTTCAGGACACTGAAGCTTTCTTT
-,TRBV4-3,few,TRBJ1-3,CASSLRTGGNTIYF,TGCGCCAGCAGCCTGCGGACGGGAGGAAACACCATATATTTT
TRBD1,TRBV14,-,TRBJ1-1,CASSRPDRVNPEAFF,TGTGCCAGCAGTCGTCCGGACAGGGTTAATCCTGAAGCTTTCTTT
-,TRBV20-1,few,TRBJ1-5,CSALDRPQGPQHF,TGCAGTGCTCTTGACAGGCCCCAAGGGCCCCAGCATTTT
TRBD2,TRBV20-1,few,TRBJ2-3,CSASALAGARSHDTQYF,TGCAGTGCTAGTGCCCTAGCGGGGGCCCGGTCTCATGATACGCAGTATTTT
TRBD2,TRBV12-3/TRBV12-4,many,TRBJ2-1,CASSLSGRAANEQFF,TGTGCCAGCAGTTTAAGCGGGAGGGCAGCCAATGAGCAGTTCTTC
-,TRBV6-2/TRBV6-3,-,TRBJ2-6,CASSYGGAGANVLTF,TGTGCCAGCAGTTACGGTGGGGCTGGGGCCAACGTCCTGACTTTC
-,TRBV3-1,few,TRBJ2-4,CASSPDLQYF,TGTGCCAGCAGCCCAGACTTGCAGTACTTC
TRBD1,TRBV5-6,many,TRBJ2-4,CASSLPGQVTSIQYF,TGTGCCAGCAGCTTGCCGGGACAGGTTACCAGCATTCAGTACTTC
TRBD2,TRBV7-3,-,TRBJ2-1,CASSLQGLAGVDEQFF,TGTGCCAGCAGCTTACAGGGACTAGCGGGAGTGGATGAGCAGTTCTTC
-,TRBV7-6,many,TRBJ2-1,CASSLGADEQFF,TGTGCCAGCAGCTTAGGGGCGGATGAGCAGTTCTTC
-,TRBV11-2,-,TRBJ2-7,CASSRSSTYEQYF,TGTGCCAGCAGTAGGTCCTCAACCTACGAGCAGTACTTC
-,TRBV5-1,many,TRBJ2-5,CASSLRASLQETQYF,TGCGCCAGCAGCTTGAGGGCTAGCCTCCAAGAGACCCAGTACTTC
TRBD1,TRBV9,-,TRBJ1-2,CASTPSGQNYGYTF,TGTGCCAGCACCCCCTCGGGACAGAACTATGGCTACACCTTC
-,TRBV25-1,-,TRBJ1-1,CASSDGLRNTEAFF,TGTGCCAGCAGTGACGGTCTTCGGAACACTGAAGCTTTCTTT
TRBD2,TRBV6-5,few,TRBJ2-1,CASSYRLAGDEQFF,TGTGCCAGCAGTTATCGACTAGCGGGAGATGAGCAGTTCTTC
TRBD2,TRBV6-2/TRBV6-3,-,TRBJ2-7,CASSYAGTNYEQYF,TGTGCCAGCAGTTACGCCGGGACTAACTACGAGCAGTACTTC
TRBD2,TRBV9,-,TRBJ2-3,CASSVTSGRLTDTQYF,TGTGCCAGCAGCGTAACTAGCGGGAGGTTAACAGATACGCAGTATTTT
-,TRBV5-1,many,TRBJ2-4,CASSLGGDKNIQYF,TGCGCCAGCAGCCTAGGGGGTGACAAAAACATTCAGTACTTC
-,TRBV20-1,many,TRBJ1-4,CSAPDRKQGRAEKLFF,TGCAGTGCCCCGGACCGGAAACAGGGTCGGGCTGAAAAACTGTTTTTT
-,TRBV5-1,few,TRBJ2-3,CASSWGSSGTDTQYF,TGCGCCAGCAGCTGGGGTAGTAGCGGCACAGATACGCAGTATTTT
-,TRBV7-2,-,TRBJ2-4,CASSFSSGLAKNIQYF,TGTGCCAGCAGCTTTAGTTCGGGACTAGCCAAAAACATTCAGTACTTC